This is a list of T cell receptor beta chains from one sample in a study of beta chain features in type 1 diabetes. Clones were sequenced by immunoSEQ multiplex PCR, and TCRdb holds only the in-frame ones, with some missing. In the table there are 240,000 or so clones, around 68% of which are singletons. Specimen: naive CD4+ T cells from blood. The receptors stem from a man aged 30-40 years in good health. Both conserved end residues are part of each CDR3. D genes are given only for firm matches. A row's size may be missing; if present it is once, few, many or a size class.

few | TRBJ2-5 | TRBV6-5 | NA | TGTGCCAGCAGTTACGTCGGGCGGGAGACCCAGTACTTC | CASSYVGRETQYF
NA | TRBJ2-1 | TRBV14 | TRBD2 | TGTGCCAGCAGCCGGGCTAGCGGCTACAATGAGCAGTTCTTC | CASSRASGYNEQFF
NA | TRBJ2-5 | TRBV6-6 | NA | TGTGCCAGCCAGCCGAGAGTCCAAGAGACCCAGTACTTC | CASQPRVQETQYF
NA | TRBJ2-1 | TRBV14 | NA | TGTGCCAGCAGGGTCGCTGTGGACTCCTACAATGAGCAGTTCTTC | CASRVAVDSYNEQFF
NA | TRBJ2-1 | TRBV12-5 | NA | TGTGCTAGTGGTTTGGATGAGCGATACAATGAGCAGTTCTTC | CASGLDERYNEQFF
NA | TRBJ2-5 | TRBV14 | NA | TGTGCCAGCAGCCAAGGGGTGCGAGAGACCCAGTACTTC | CASSQGVRETQYF
few | TRBJ2-1 | TRBV7-2 | NA | TGTGCCAGCAGCTTAGGCGGCTCGAGGAATGAGCAGTTCTTC | CASSLGGSRNEQFF
NA | TRBJ2-3 | TRBV7-9 | NA | TGTGCCAGCAGCACCTTGAGGGTAAAACTGGTAGATACGCAGTATTTT | CASSTLRVKLVDTQYF
NA | TRBJ1-2 | TRBV15 | NA | TGTGCCACCAGCAGGGACACCAGGCCCTATGGCTACACCTTC | CATSRDTRPYGYTF
NA | TRBJ1-1 | TRBV5-6 | TRBD1 | TGTGCCAGCAGCTCGGCGACAGGGTTAGACACTGAAGCTTTCTTT | CASSSATGLDTEAFF
NA | TRBJ2-3 | TRBV6-6 | TRBD2 | TGTGCCAGCAGTTACTCGGCGGGGGGTAGCACAGATACGCAGTATTTT | CASSYSAGGSTDTQYF
NA | TRBJ2-3 | TRBV5-1 | TRBD2 | TGCGCCAGCAGCGTGGGACTAGCGGGCGCGGATACGCAGTATTTT | CASSVGLAGADTQYF
NA | TRBJ1-1 | TRBV30 | NA | TGTGCCTGGAGTGTTGGGGCGCTCGCTTTCTTT | CAWSVGALAFF
NA | TRBJ1-5 | TRBV29-1 | NA | TGCAGCGTTGCGGGGCGAGGGAGCAATCAGCCCCAGCATTTT | CSVAGRGSNQPQHF
once | TRBJ1-1 | TRBV28 | NA | TGTGCCAGCAGTTTAATTAACACTGAAGCTTTCTTT | CASSLINTEAFF
NA | TRBJ2-5 | TRBV14 | TRBD1 | TGTGCCAGCAGCCCGGGCCGGGGACAGATCCAAGAGACCCAGTACTTC | CASSPGRGQIQETQYF
NA | TRBJ2-4 | TRBV11-2 | TRBD2 | TGTGCCAGCATTGGCGGGGGAAGCAAAAACATTCAGTACTTC | CASIGGGSKNIQYF
NA | TRBJ2-5 | TRBV2 | TRBD2 | TGTGCCAGCAGTGAGAGGCCTAGCGGGAGGGCCCGGGAGACCCAGTACTTC | CASSERPSGRARETQYF
NA | TRBJ2-1 | TRBV18 | NA | TGTGCCAGCTCAGAGACAGGATACTCCTACAATGAGCAGTTCTTC | CASSETGYSYNEQFF
few | TRBJ1-1 | TRBV29-1 | NA | TGCAGCGTTGTTTCCGGGGGCGGTGAAGCTTTCTTT | CSVVSGGGEAFF
NA | TRBJ2-3 | TRBV15 | TRBD2 | TGTGCCACCAGCAGAGGAGCGACTAGCGGGGCAGATACGCAGTATTTT | CATSRGATSGADTQYF
once | TRBJ2-7 | TRBV28 | NA | TGTGCCAGCAGTTCTAAATACGAGCAGTACTTC | CASSSKYEQYF